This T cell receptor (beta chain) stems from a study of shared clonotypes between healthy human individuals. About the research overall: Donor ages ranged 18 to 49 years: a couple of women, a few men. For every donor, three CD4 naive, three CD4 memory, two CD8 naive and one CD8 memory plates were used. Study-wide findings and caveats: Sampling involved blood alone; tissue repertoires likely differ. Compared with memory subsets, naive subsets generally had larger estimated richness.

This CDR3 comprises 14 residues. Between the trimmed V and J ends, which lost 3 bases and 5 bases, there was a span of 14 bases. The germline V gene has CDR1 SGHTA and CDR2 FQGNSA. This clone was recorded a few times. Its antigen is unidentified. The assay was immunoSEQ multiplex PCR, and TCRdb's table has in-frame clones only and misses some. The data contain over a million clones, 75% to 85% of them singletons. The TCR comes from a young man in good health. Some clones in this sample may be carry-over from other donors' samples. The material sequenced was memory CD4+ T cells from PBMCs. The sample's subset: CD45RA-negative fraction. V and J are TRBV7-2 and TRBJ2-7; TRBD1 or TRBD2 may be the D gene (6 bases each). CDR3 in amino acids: CASSLMLGGNEQYF. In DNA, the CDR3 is TGTGCCAGCAGCTTGATGTTAGGGGGGAACGAGCAGTACTTC.